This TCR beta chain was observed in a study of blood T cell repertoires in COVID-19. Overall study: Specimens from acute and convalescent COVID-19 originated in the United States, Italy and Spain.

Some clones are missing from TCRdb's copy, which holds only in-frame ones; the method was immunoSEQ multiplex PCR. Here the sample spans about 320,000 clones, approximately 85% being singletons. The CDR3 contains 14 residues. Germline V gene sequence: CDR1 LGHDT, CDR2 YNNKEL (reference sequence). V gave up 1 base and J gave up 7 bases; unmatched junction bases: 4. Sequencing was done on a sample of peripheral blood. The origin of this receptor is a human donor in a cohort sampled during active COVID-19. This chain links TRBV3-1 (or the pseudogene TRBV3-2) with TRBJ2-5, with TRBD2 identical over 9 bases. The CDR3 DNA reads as TGTGCCAGCAGCCAAGGCGGGGGGGGTCGGACCCAGTACTTC. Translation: CASSQGGGGRTQYF.